One sample yielded the 21 T cell receptor beta chains listed below, sequenced in a study of read filtering for tumor transcriptome and immune sequencing. From roughly 390 ng of RNA, a library with molecular barcoded alpha/delta and beta/gamma adaptors was made. TCRdb reanalysed the reads using MiXCR and keeps one entry per CDR3 protein. The sample includes 130,000 or so distinct CDR3 sequences, less than 15% seen only once; the top ten take under 9%. Sequencing was done on a sample of a population of CD138-negative cells sorted from bone marrow. These receptors all come from a donor at least 40 years old with multiple myeloma.

This clonotype was detected ten times or more. The V and J genes are TRBV6-5 and TRBJ2-7; TRBD1 is a possible D gene (6 bases). The V gene's germline CDR1 is MNHEY and CDR2 SVGAGI. V was shortened by 0 bases and J by 0 bases, with 12 bases between the two germline ends. CDR3 length: 16 residues. The CDR3 nucleotides are TGTGCCAGCAGTTACTCGTACCGGACAGCCTCCTACGAGCAGTACTTC. Its protein is CASSYSYRTASYEQYF.

This clonotype showed up many times. The chain carries TRBV6-2 or TRBV6-3 and TRBJ2-7; 7 nucleotides agree with TRBD2. J was trimmed by 0 bases and V by 0 bases; bases with no gene match: 2. CDR1 is MNHEY, CDR2 SVGEGT, per germline. This CDR3 contains 15 residues. The DNA for the CDR3 is TGTGCCAGCAGTTACTCGGCTAGCGGCTCCTACGAGCAGTACTTC. Translating it yields CASSYSASGSYEQYF.

This clonotype was seen a handful of times. J is TRBJ1-5 and V is TRBV20-1; tentative D call: TRBD1 (5 bases). V lost 5 bases and J 3 bases, leaving 11 bases between the germline ends. CDR1 and CDR2 from the germline V gene are DFQATT and SNEGSKA (reference sequence). The CDR3 runs to 13 residues. The CDR3 is CSAGGDLNQPQHF. The CDR3 nucleotides read TGCAGTGCTGGGGGGGACCTCAATCAGCCCCAGCATTTT.

This clonotype occurred a few times. The CDR3 DNA follows: TGCGCCAGCAGCCGAGAGCGGGCCTACGAGCAGTACTTC. It codes for CASSRERAYEQYF. V is TRBV4-3 and J is TRBJ2-7; a possible D gene is TRBD2 (6 bases). Germline loops: CDR1 LGHNA, CDR2 YSLEER. Trimming left V 4 bases short and J 2 bases short, with 9 bases between. The CDR3 is made up of 13 amino acids.

This clonotype was counted at least ten times. The gene calls are TRBV7-2 and TRBJ1-5, with TRBD1 matching 8 bases. The CDR3 has 15 residues. V shed 6 bases, J shed 2 bases, and the junction held 6 bases outside the gene matches. CDR1 is SGHTA, CDR2 FQGNSA, per germline. CDR3 sequence: CASRQAGGGNQPQHF. CDR3 nucleotide sequence: TGTGCCAGCAGACAAGCAGGGGGCGGCAATCAGCCCCAGCATTTT. The full variable domain, in which reference TRBV7-2 and TRBJ1-5 provide the parts outside the CDR3, is GAGVSQSPSNKVTEKGKDVELRCDPISGHTALYWYRQSLGQGLEFLIYFQGNSAPDKSGLPSDRFSAERTGGSVSTLTIQRTQQEDSAVYLCASRQAGGGNQPQHFGDGTRLSIL.

This clonotype was observed a few times. The CDR3 sequence: CSARDGSARGRDGELFF. The CDR3 region has the DNA TGCAGTGCTAGAGATGGATCCGCTAGGGGGCGCGACGGGGAGCTGTTTTTT. The chain carries TRBV20-1 and TRBJ2-2, with 7 bases that match TRBD1. The germline gives CDR1 DFQATT, CDR2 SNEGSKA (reference sequence). The V and J ends lost 0 bases and 7 bases, in that order; junction bases with no gene match: 14. This CDR3 comprises 17 residues.

In this sample, this clonotype turned up many times. The chain has TRBV5-1 and TRBJ2-2, with TRBD2 matching 11 bases. This CDR3 comprises 16 residues. With 5 bases clipped from V and 2 bases from J, the junction kept 5 bases outside the gene matches. CDR1 and CDR2 (germline): SGHRS, YFSETQ. This CDR3 is CASSYGLAGNTGELFF. The CDR3 nucleotides are TGCGCCAGCAGTTATGGACTAGCGGGCAACACCGGGGAGCTGTTTTTT.

Many counts were recorded for this clonotype. The V call is TRBV30, the J call TRBJ1-1; D gene unclear. V lost 4 bases and J lost 4, with 13 bases in between. Germline lookup yields CDR1 GTSNPN and CDR2 SVGIG (reference sequence). The CDR3 runs 13 residues. The CDR3 DNA follows: TGTGCCTGGAAGTCCAGCGGGTTCACTGAAGCTTTCTTT. It codes for CAWKSSGFTEAFF.

This clonotype was counted ten times or more. The V and J genes are TRBV19 and TRBJ1-6, with unresolved D. This CDR3 is built from 16 residues. CDR1 and CDR2 (germline): LNHDA, SQIVND (reference sequence). Trimming shortened V by 4 bases and J by 0 bases, and 10 bases separated the two germline ends. CDR3 amino acids: CASSTAPSSYNSPLHF. The CDR3 nucleotides are TGTGCCAGTAGTACAGCCCCGAGCTCCTATAATTCACCCCTCCACTTT.

This clonotype came up many times. The rearrangement joins TRBV29-1 to TRBJ2-1; tentatively, D is TRBD1 or TRBD2 (6 bases each). CDR3 length: 15 amino acids. Deletions cut 7 bases from V and 0 bases from J, with 16 bases between. Germline CDR1 reads SQVTM; CDR2 reads ANQGSEA. The CDR3 DNA follows: TGCAGCGCCGTTTCGGGGGCCCGCTCCTACAATGAGCAGTTCTTC. This encodes CSAVSGARSYNEQFF.

A remark on this clonotype: This may stem from a read error, because a much larger clone lies one nucleotide away. This sequence joins TRBV12-3 or TRBV12-4 and TRBJ2-6; D remains unclear. The CDR3 loop spans 16 amino acids. V was shortened by 3 bases and J by 9 bases, with 18 bases between the two germline ends. The CDR3 DNA reads TGTGCCAGCAGTTTCCGACCGGTGGGCCGTGGCAACGTCCTGACTTTC. It is translated as CASSFRPVGRGNVLTF.

At least ten counts were recorded for this clonotype. The rearrangement joins TRBV24-1 to TRBJ2-1, with 7 bases fitting TRBD2. The V and J ends lost 5 bases and 3 bases, in that order; junction bases with no gene match: 6. Germline values: CDR1 KGHDR, CDR2 SFDVKD. The CDR3 loop spans 15 amino acids. In nucleotides, the CDR3 is TGTGCCACCAGTGGCATCCGGACTAGCTACAATGAGCAGTTCTTC. Amino acids: CATSGIRTSYNEQFF.

Points on this clonotype: A read error is possible here, since a much larger clone lies one base away. CDR3 sequence reads: CAISALMAGIQETQYF. The CDR3 DNA is TGTGCCATCAGCGCGTTAATGGCGGGGATACAAGAGACCCAGTACTTC. This sequence joins TRBV7-6 and TRBJ2-5; possible D gene TRBD2, 6 bases. The CDR3 loop spans 16 amino acids. CDR1 SGHVS and CDR2 FNYEAQ come from the germline V gene.

This clonotype came up once. The chain joins TRBV12-5 to TRBJ2-5, with 7 bases identical to TRBD2. Germline V gives CDR1 LGHNT, CDR2 FRNRAP. Trimming at V came to 1 base and at J to 5 bases, leaving 10 bases not matched to a gene. This CDR3 spans 16 amino acids. CDR3 in amino acids: CASGLAGTGGLETQYF. In DNA form, the CDR3 reads TGTGCTAGTGGTTTGGCAGGGACGGGGGGATTGGAGACCCAGTACTTC.

This clonotype was detected ten times or more. The V gene is TRBV7-9, the J gene TRBJ1-2; D possibly corresponds to TRBD1 (6 bases). The V gene's germline CDR1 is SEHNR and CDR2 FQNEAQ (reference sequence). V was clipped by 6 bases and J by 6 bases, with 17 bases between them. The CDR3 loop spans 14 amino acids. This chain's CDR3 is CASRSGGRGHGYTF. CDR3 sequence (DNA): TGTGCCAGCAGGTCCGGGGGCAGGGGCCATGGCTACACCTTC.

The chain carries TRBV12-5 and TRBJ2-7, with D perhaps matching TRBD1 or TRBD2 (6 bases each). CDR3 length equals 14 residues. The germline gives CDR1 LGHNT, CDR2 FRNRAP. Trimming removed 5 bases at V and 4 bases at J, with 15 bases between. The CDR3 bases are TGTGCTAGTGGTCTTCAACTAGGGGGGTACGAGCAGTACTTC. Translating gives CASGLQLGGYEQYF.

This clonotype was detected many times. The chain has TRBV7-2 and TRBJ2-3; TRBD2 agrees at 9 bases. From germline, CDR1 is SGHTA and CDR2 FQGNSA. The CDR3 runs to 15 residues. The junction had 6 bases not matched to a gene; V was cut back by 5 bases and J by 3 bases. This CDR3 reads CASSTEAGGTDTQYF. The DNA for the CDR3 is TGTGCCAGCAGCACAGAAGCGGGAGGTACAGATACGCAGTATTTT. Full variable domain (outside the CDR3, taken from reference TRBV7-2 and TRBJ2-3): GAGVSQSPSNKVTEKGKDVELRCDPISGHTALYWYRQSLGQGLEFLIYFQGNSAPDKSGLPSDRFSAERTGGSVSTLTIQRTQQEDSAVYLCASSTEAGGTDTQYFGPGTRLTVL.

The table lists this clonotype with many counts. The J gene is TRBJ2-1, the V gene TRBV13; D is undetermined. The V end lost 5 bases, the J end lost 0 bases, and 11 bases lay between the germline ends. Germline lookup yields CDR1 PRHDT and CDR2 FYEKMQ (reference sequence). The CDR3 consists of 15 residues. CDR3 coding DNA: TGTGCCAGCAGCCCTGTCGGAAGCTCCTACAATGAGCAGTTCTTC. Its protein is CASSPVGSSYNEQFF.

This clonotype has a count of ten or more. The CDR3: CSVAAGTDTQYF. The DNA for the CDR3 is TGCAGCGTTGCAGCGGGAACAGATACGCAGTATTTT. The chain couples TRBV29-1 to TRBJ2-3, with 7 bases matching TRBD2. J gave up 3 bases and V 4 bases, and 1 base lay outside the gene matches. The CDR3 runs 12 residues. The germline CDR1 and CDR2 sequences are SQVTM and ANQGSEA.

This clonotype was picked up many times. The chain combines TRBV28 with TRBJ1-1; a weak D match, TRBD1 (5 bases). The CDR3 has 14 amino acids. V was shortened by 5 bases and J by 0 bases, with 10 bases between the two germline ends. Germline assignment: CDR1 MDHEN and CDR2 SYDVKM. The CDR3 loop reads CASSTGRLNTEAFF. The CDR3 DNA reads TGTGCCAGCAGTACGGGACGCTTGAACACTGAAGCTTTCTTT. Supplemented by reference TRBV28 and TRBJ1-1, the full variable domain reads DVKVTQSSRYLVKRTGEKVFLECVQDMDHENMFWYRQDPGLGLRLIYFSYDVKMKEKGDIPEGYSVSREKKERFSLILESASTNQTSMYLCASSTGRLNTEAFFGQGTRLTVV.

This clonotype appeared many times. J is TRBJ2-7 and V is TRBV12-3 or TRBV12-4; D may be TRBD1 or TRBD2 (7 bases each). The V gene lost 5 bases and the J gene lost 4 bases, with 30 bases spanning the gap. The length of the CDR3 is 19 residues. CDR3 loop: CASSHLPFGQGGFKYEQYF. CDR3 sequence (DNA): TGTGCCAGCAGTCACCTCCCTTTCGGGCAGGGGGGGTTTAAGTACGAGCAGTACTTC.